Following are 25 T cell receptor beta chains from one sample sequenced in a study of ipilimumab plus nivolumab after autologous stem cell transplantation. TCRdb's table, derived via immunoSEQ multiplex PCR, lists solely in-frame clones and lacks some. The table has about 22,000 clones, roughly 74% seen once. The sample here was PBMCs, taken in a trial of ipilimumab plus nivolumab as post-transplant consolidation. These TCRs come from a male donor with diffuse large B-cell lymphoma.

This sequence joins TRBV9 and TRBJ2-1; 16 nucleotides agree with TRBD2. Trimming took 3 bases from V and 8 from J; bases not matched to a gene: 5. The CDR3 loop spans 16 amino acids. Looked up from germline, CDR1 is SGDLS and CDR2 is YYNGEE. This CDR3 is CASSAGTSGRGDEQFF. CDR3 bases: TGTGCCAGCAGCGCCGGGACTAGCGGGAGGGGGGATGAGCAGTTCTTC. The entire variable domain, with the rest obtained from reference TRBV9 and TRBJ2-1, is as follows: DSGVTQTPKHLITATGQRVTLRCSPRSGDLSVYWYQQSLDQGLQFLIQYYNGEERAKGNILERFSAQQFPDLHSELNLSSLELGDSALYFCASSAGTSGRGDEQFFGPGTRLTVL.

This clone is medium-sized. The rearrangement joins TRBV2 to TRBJ2-7; 7 bases align to TRBD1. This CDR3 is built from 12 residues. CDR1 is SNHLY and CDR2 is FYNNEI in the germline V gene. The V segment lost 7 bases and the J segment 5 bases; nucleotides outside the gene matches: 5. Here the CDR3 reads CASTLDRHEQYF. In DNA, the CDR3 is TGTGCCAGCACCCTGGACAGGCACGAGCAGTACTTC.

CDR3 residues: CASSSKGGDYGYTF. The CDR3 bases are TGTGCCAGCAGCTCGAAGGGGGGGGACTATGGCTACACCTTC. The J gene is TRBJ1-2, the V gene TRBV5-4; weak D call: TRBD1 (6 bases). CDR1 SGHNT and CDR2 YYREEE come from the germline V gene (reference sequence). The V gene lost 3 bases and the J gene lost 3 bases, with 12 bases spanning the gap. This CDR3 region has 14 residues.

This sequence joins TRBV27 and TRBJ1-2; TRBD1 aligns across 7 bases. The V gene's germline CDR1 is MNHEY and CDR2 SMNVEV (reference sequence). The V and J ends lost 5 bases and 3 bases, in that order; junction bases with no gene match: 9. The CDR3 extends over 15 amino acids. CDR3 sequence: CASSPRQGTYYGYTF. The CDR3 DNA follows: TGTGCCAGCAGTCCAAGACAGGGAACCTACTATGGCTACACCTTC.

This clone was seen a single time. J is TRBJ1-6 and V is TRBV5-4; 9 bases are shared with TRBD1. Germline trimming cut 2 bases from V and 5 bases from J; bases unmatched to any gene: 2. The CDR3 length is 15 residues. The germline CDR1 and CDR2 sequences are SGHNT and YYREEE (reference sequence). CDR3 nucleotides: TGTGCCAGCAGCTTCAACAGGGGGCATAATTCACCCCTCCACTTT. This encodes CASSFNRGHNSPLHF.

The chain employs TRBV5-1 and TRBJ1-1; D is perhaps TRBD1 (6 bases). Between the trimmed V and J ends, which lost 0 bases and 4 bases, there was a span of 10 bases. This CDR3 has 14 residues. Per the germline V gene, CDR1 is SGHRS and CDR2 is YFSETQ. The CDR3 nucleotides are TGCGCCAGCAGCTTGGTAGGGGGGAGCACTGAAGCTTTCTTT. It encodes CASSLVGGSTEAFF.

The chain uses TRBV5-4 and TRBJ2-2, with TRBD2 as a possible D gene (7 bases). The CDR3 contains 16 residues. V lost 3 bases and J 4 bases, leaving 16 bases between the germline ends. Germline CDR1 is SGHNT and CDR2 is YYREEE (reference sequence). The CDR3 is CASSSGGGRGTGELFF. As DNA, the CDR3 is TGTGCCAGCAGCTCTGGCGGGGGCCGCGGCACCGGGGAGCTGTTTTTT.

The rearrangement uses TRBV7-9 and TRBJ2-7; weak D call: TRBD1 (5 bases). The V end lost 3 bases, the J end lost 3 bases, and 12 bases lay between the germline ends. CDR1 and CDR2 from the germline V gene are SEHNR and FQNEAQ (reference sequence). This CDR3 is 14 amino acids long. In nucleotides, the CDR3 is TGTGCCAGCAGCTTGGCAGGGCCCGTCTACGAGCAGTACTTC. Its protein product is CASSLAGPVYEQYF.

The V gene is TRBV27, the J gene TRBJ1-1; possibly TRBD1 for D (6 bases). From germline, CDR1 is MNHEY and CDR2 SMNVEV (reference sequence). V was trimmed by 5 bases and J by 0 bases, leaving 7 bases between them. The CDR3 covers 13 residues. Here the CDR3 reads CASSPGVNTEAFF. CDR3 nucleotides: TGTGCCAGCAGTCCAGGGGTGAACACTGAAGCTTTCTTT.

This clone was observed a few times. V and J are TRBV5-1 and TRBJ2-2, with D unclear. The ends were cut back, 4 bases at V and 4 bases at J, with 8 bases in the middle. Germline V gives CDR1 SGHRS, CDR2 YFSETQ. The CDR3 contains 13 residues. The CDR3 is CASSSQSTGELFF. CDR3 DNA sequence: TGCGCCAGCAGCAGTCAGAGCACCGGGGAGCTGTTTTTT.

The chain links TRBV7-9 to TRBJ2-5, with 8 bases fitting TRBD2. The CDR3 consists of 15 residues. Germline values: CDR1 SEHNR, CDR2 FQNEAQ (reference sequence). The junction had 5 bases not matched to a gene; V was cut back by 0 bases and J by 5 bases. The CDR3 coding sequence is TGTGCCAGCAGCTTAGCAAGCGGGAGTGGGGAGACCCAGTACTTC. As protein: CASSLASGSGETQYF. The variable domain in full, completed from reference TRBV7-9 and TRBJ2-5, reads DTGVSQNPRHKITKRGQNVTFRCDPISEHNRLYWYRQTLGQGPEFLTYFQNEAQLEKSRLLSDRFSAERPKGSFSTLEIQRTEQGDSAMYLCASSLASGSGETQYFGPGTRLLVL.

This clone was recorded a few times. This rearrangement joins TRBV11-3 to TRBJ1-1; D gene ambiguous. Looked up from germline, CDR1 is SGHNT and CDR2 is YENEEA. V lost 5 bases, J lost 1 base, and 8 bases lay in between. The CDR3 covers 13 residues. This chain's CDR3 is CASSPDWNTEAFF. Written as DNA, the CDR3 is TGTGCCAGCAGCCCGGACTGGAACACTGAAGCTTTCTTT.

The rearrangement uses TRBV5-8 and TRBJ1-2; no clear D. Per germline, CDR1 SGHTS and CDR2 YDEGEE. Trimming pared 5 bases from V and 0 bases from J, leaving 11 bases between. CDR3 length: 14 residues. For the CDR3, the DNA is TGTGCCAGCAGTCGACGGGGTGCTAACTATGGCTACACCTTC. It encodes CASSRRGANYGYTF.

The rearrangement joins TRBV7-8 to TRBJ2-3; no definite D call. The V and J ends lost 1 base and 3 bases respectively, with 8 bases between them. Germline CDR1 is SGHVS and CDR2 is FQNEAQ. The CDR3 is 14 amino acids. The CDR3 DNA sequence: TGTGCCAGCAGCTTAGGGGTGGGGACAGATACGCAGTATTTT. It encodes CASSLGVGTDTQYF.

The genes are TRBV28 and TRBJ1-1, with D unclear. The CDR3 runs to 16 residues. V lost 6 bases and J lost 0, with 17 bases in between. Germline V gene lookup returns CDR1 MDHEN and CDR2 SYDVKM. The CDR3 is CASRPPLGILNTEAFF. The CDR3 DNA reads TGTGCCAGCAGGCCCCCGCTAGGGATCCTGAACACTGAAGCTTTCTTT.

This clone occurred a few times. The chain is built from TRBV7-2 and TRBJ2-5, with D unresolved. The CDR3 extends over 15 amino acids. CDR1 is SGHTA and CDR2 is FQGNSA in the germline V gene. The V and J ends lost 3 bases and 5 bases respectively, with 16 bases between them. This CDR3 reads CASSFDLGTMETQYF. As DNA, the CDR3 is TGTGCCAGCAGCTTCGATCTAGGCACTATGGAGACCCAGTACTTC.

The J gene is TRBJ1-2, the V gene TRBV9; perhaps TRBD1 as D (5 bases). The CDR3 totals 14 residues. With 4 bases removed from V and 8 bases from J, the gap between germline ends came to 18 bases. CDR1 SGDLS and CDR2 YYNGEE come from the germline V gene. The CDR3 bases are TGTGCCAGCAGCCGCCGGGGCGCCTCGGACGGCTACACCTTC. Translating it yields CASSRRGASDGYTF.

The J gene is TRBJ1-1, the V gene TRBV7-9, with unresolved D. This CDR3 region has 12 residues. CDR1 and CDR2 (germline): SEHNR, FQNEAQ (reference sequence). V dropped 5 bases and J dropped 3 bases, with 7 bases sitting between them. CDR3 in DNA: TGTGCCAGCAGCCCCCGGGACACTGAAGCTTTCTTT. Its protein product is CASSPRDTEAFF.

The CDR3 nucleotides are TGTGCCAGCAGCGAGGACAGGAGAGTATACGGGAACTATGGCTACACCTTC. Translating gives CASSEDRRVYGNYGYTF. This chain links TRBV2 with TRBJ1-2; TRBD1 matches at 7 bases. This CDR3 contains 17 residues. V trimming: 6 bases; J trimming: 2 bases; junction bases outside the gene matches: 15. The V gene's germline CDR1 is SNHLY and CDR2 FYNNEI.

The V gene is TRBV5-6, the J gene TRBJ1-4, with D perhaps matching TRBD1 (5 bases). CDR3 size: 14 residues. Trimming took off 1 base at V and 6 bases at J, with 10 bases between the two ends. Germline values: CDR1 SGHDT, CDR2 YYEEEE. This CDR3 reads CASSLPGYDEKLFF. CDR3 nucleotides: TGTGCCAGCAGCTTGCCAGGGTATGATGAAAAACTGTTTTTT.

This chain joins TRBV4-1 and TRBJ2-5, with TRBD2 matching over 7 bases. The length of the CDR3 is 15 residues. The germline gives CDR1 MGHRA, CDR2 YSYEKL. Trimming removed 3 bases from V and 4 bases from J; junction bases left unmatched: 8. The CDR3 loop reads CASSQGGLDGETQYF. CDR3 nucleotides: TGCGCCAGCAGCCAGGGTGGACTAGACGGAGAGACCCAGTACTTC.

About this clone: Mismatch with germline at one junction end may stem from a read error. V and J are TRBV27 and TRBJ2-7; TRBD1 matches 8 bases. CDR3 length: 12 amino acids. CDR1 MNHEY and CDR2 SMNVEV come from the germline V gene (reference sequence). The CDR3 is CASSLLRQGLHF. The DNA for the CDR3 is TGTGCCAGCAGCTTATTAAGACAGGGGCTTCACTTC.

The chain combines TRBV5-1 with TRBJ2-1, with 8 bases that match TRBD2. After removal of 7 bases from V and 3 bases from J, the junction contained 6 bases not matched to a gene. Germline V lookup: CDR1 SGHRS, CDR2 YFSETQ. The CDR3 is 14 amino acids. CDR3 bases: TGCGCCAGCGCGCCGGGGACTAGCTACAATGAGCAGTTCTTC. Translating gives CASAPGTSYNEQFF.

This clone was seen a few times. CDR3 coding DNA: TGTGCCAGCAGCGTAGAGCGGCTAGATACGCAGTATTTT. Its translation: CASSVERLDTQYF. The gene calls are TRBV9 and TRBJ2-3, with D possibly matching TRBD2 (5 bases). Germline CDR1 SGDLS, CDR2 YYNGEE. The V end lost 0 bases, the J end lost 5 bases, and 7 bases lay between the germline ends. The CDR3 length is 13 residues.

The V and J genes are TRBV2 and TRBJ1-1, with 8 nucleotides matching TRBD1. After removal of 6 bases from V and 3 bases from J, the junction contained 6 bases not matched to a gene. The CDR3 runs 14 residues. Germline assignment: CDR1 SNHLY and CDR2 FYNNEI. In nucleotides, the CDR3 is TGTGCCAGCAGCGGACGGACAGGGCACACTGAAGCTTTCTTT. This encodes CASSGRTGHTEAFF.